This T cell receptor (beta chain) was documented in a study of blood T cell repertoires in COVID-19. Study information: Sources were T cells, B-cell-depleted T cells, or PBMCs; the material itself was cDNA or gDNA.

Original analysis: By means of reference gene primer amplification, nucleated cell counts were estimated. Data came from immunoSEQ multiplex PCR; TCRdb stores just in-frame clones and leaves some out. V and J calls and clone size are copied from that table; D and trimming were computed from the DNA. The table lists about 120,000 clones, over 80% of them singletons. J was trimmed by 1 base and V by 8 bases; bases with no gene match: 9. This CDR3 is built from 15 residues. The V gene's germline CDR1 is SGHVS and CDR2 FQNEAQ. Sequencing was performed on peripheral blood. The chain couples TRBV7-8 to TRBJ2-5, with TRBD2 matching over 8 bases. This sequence originates from a man between 25 and 39 years old with acute or convalescent COVID-19. CDR3: CASFGQTSAQETQYF. The CDR3 nucleotides are TGTGCCAGCTTTGGTCAGACTAGCGCCCAAGAGACCCAGTACTTC.